These 11 T cell receptor beta chains were sequenced from one sample in a study of shared clonotypes between healthy human individuals. Produced via immunoSEQ multiplex PCR; TCRdb's table is partial and in-frame only. Among about 450,000 clones listed, about 85% were seen once. The sequenced sample consisted of PBMCs. These receptors were obtained from a middle-aged woman in good health. Some clones in this sample may be carry-over from other donors' samples.

Points on this clone: The same CDR3 also results from other DNA sequences found in this sample. The chain joins TRBV9 to TRBJ2-7; 7 nucleotides match TRBD1. This CDR3 has 13 residues. Germline lookup yields CDR1 SGDLS and CDR2 YYNGEE. Trimming cost V 3 bases and J 3 bases; bases outside gene matches: 3. In DNA, the CDR3 is TGTGCCAGCAGCGGAACAGGGGACTACGAGCAGTACTTC. Its translation: CASSGTGDYEQYF.

This rearrangement joins TRBV2 to TRBJ2-5; maybe TRBD1 (6 bases). CDR3 size: 14 residues. In germline, CDR1 is SNHLY, CDR2 FYNNEI. Trimming cost V 5 bases and J 5 bases, with 15 bases left between them. The CDR3 here is CASSPEQGGETQYF. CDR3 nucleotides: TGTGCCAGCAGTCCCGAACAGGGTGGGGAGACCCAGTACTTC.

The J gene is TRBJ2-1, the V gene TRBV4-3; 9 bases match TRBD2. CDR3 size: 16 residues. The germline V gene has CDR1 LGHNA and CDR2 YSLEER. J gave up 5 bases and V 2 bases, and 7 bases lay outside the gene matches. CDR3 sequence: CASSQTRLADHNEQFF. As DNA, the CDR3 is TGCGCCAGCAGCCAAACCAGACTAGCGGACCACAATGAGCAGTTCTTC.

CDR3 region: CASSKRLAGVLHTYNEQFF. In DNA form, the CDR3 reads TGTGCCAGCAGCAAGAGACTAGCGGGAGTCCTTCATACCTACAATGAGCAGTTCTTC. J is TRBJ2-1 and V is TRBV21-1; the D call of TRBD2 is as the table states it, not checked on the DNA. TRBV21-1 is recorded as a pseudogene. This CDR3 comprises 19 residues.

The gene calls are TRBV21-1 and TRBJ1-5; the DNA was not compared with TRBD1, the D call given in the table. TRBV21-1 is given as a pseudogene. This CDR3 is built from 18 residues. The CDR3 DNA is TGTGCCAGCAGAGGTTATAGCGGAACAGGGGGCTCCGATCAGCCCCAGCATTTT. Encoded protein: CASRGYSGTGGSDQPQHF.

The V and J genes are TRBV6-4 and TRBJ2-4; 9 nucleotides match TRBD2. V gave up 3 bases and J gave up 0 bases; unmatched junction bases: 0. The V gene's germline CDR1 is MRHNA and CDR2 SNTAGT. The CDR3 totals 15 residues. The CDR3 loop reads CASSELAGAKNIQYF. The DNA for the CDR3 is TGTGCCAGCAGTGAACTAGCGGGAGCCAAAAACATTCAGTACTTC.

The chain uses TRBV10-3 and TRBJ1-5; TRBD1 is a possible D gene (5 bases). Trimming took off 3 bases at V and 7 bases at J, with 7 bases between the two ends. The CDR3 loop spans 12 amino acids. Germline assignment: CDR1 ENHRY and CDR2 SYGVKD. The CDR3 here is CAISDRDQPQHF. For the CDR3, the DNA is TGTGCCATCAGTGACAGGGACCAGCCCCAGCATTTT.

The rearrangement links TRBV5-1 to TRBJ2-5; D gene uncertain. The V gene's germline CDR1 is SGHRS and CDR2 YFSETQ. The V and J ends lost 1 base and 5 bases respectively, with 12 bases between them. There are 14 residues in the CDR3. The CDR3 reads CASSLRPASETQYF. The CDR3 DNA is TGCGCCAGCAGCTTGAGACCAGCCAGCGAGACCCAGTACTTC.

With respect to this clone: The sample contains more than one DNA sequence encoding this CDR3. The J gene is TRBJ1-1, the V gene TRBV7-8; perhaps TRBD1 as D (6 bases). This CDR3 spans 15 amino acids. Trimming took 4 bases from V and 4 from J, leaving 16 bases between them. Germline loops: CDR1 SGHVS, CDR2 FQNEAQ. In DNA form, the CDR3 reads TGTGCCAGCAGCTCCAGTCAGGACAGATCCACTGAAGCTTTCTTT. Translated, it gives CASSSSQDRSTEAFF.

The chain carries TRBV21-1 and TRBJ2-7; the table assigns TRBD1, which was not confirmed against the DNA. TRBV21-1 is a pseudogene locus. The CDR3 sequence is 15 residues long. DNA of the CDR3: TGTGCCAGCAGCGGTCCCGGGACAGTGAACTACGAGCAGTACTTC. This encodes CASSGPGTVNYEQYF.

This chain links TRBV28 with TRBJ1-1; a possible D gene is TRBD1 (6 bases). Germline CDR1 is MDHEN and CDR2 is SYDVKM. This CDR3 is built from 12 residues. The V end was cut by 4 bases, the J end by 4 bases, with 7 bases between. In DNA form, the CDR3 reads TGTGCCAGCAGTTCAGGGGTCACTGAAGCTTTCTTT. It codes for CASSSGVTEAFF.